A single sample is the source of the 23 T cell receptor beta chains below, sequenced in a study of T cells in Graves' hyperthyroidism and ophthalmopathy. Amplification of TCR beta CDR3 regions was performed using RNA transcripts as template. First-round RT-PCR with HTBI primers amplified the TCR CDR3 region. Each CDR3 protein is one row after TCRdb ran MiXCR on the multiplex PCR reads. In the table there are around 600,000 distinct CDR3 sequences, around 15% of which are singletons. Sequencing used blood. These TCRs come from a woman between 50 and 59 years old with Graves' ophthalmopathy.

This clonotype was observed at least ten times. The chain combines TRBV28 with TRBJ2-7; D not certain. The CDR3 covers 14 residues. Germline V gene lookup returns CDR1 MDHEN and CDR2 SYDVKM. Trimming removed 6 bases from V and 2 bases from J, with 14 bases in between. CDR3 loop: CASSSIWSTYEQYF. CDR3 sequence (DNA): TGTGCCAGCAGCTCGATTTGGTCAACCTACGAGCAGTACTTC.

This clonotype was observed at least ten times. V and J are TRBV5-1 and TRBJ2-3, with 13 bases aligning to TRBD2. The V gene's germline CDR1 is SGHRS and CDR2 YFSETQ. The CDR3 runs to 16 residues. Germline trimming cut 0 bases from V and 4 bases from J; bases unmatched to any gene: 2. CDR3 sequence reads: CASSLGTSGSADTQYF. The CDR3 nucleotides are TGCGCCAGCAGCTTGGGGACTAGCGGGAGTGCAGATACGCAGTATTTT.

Notes on this clonotype: A much larger clone lies one base from this, so it may be a read error. The rearrangement links TRBV20-1 to TRBJ2-5; 8 bases match TRBD2. CDR1 is DFQATT, CDR2 SNEGSKA, per germline (reference sequence). This CDR3 region has 16 residues. In DNA form, the CDR3 reads TGCAGTGCAACCCTACTAGCGGTTAATTACCAAGAGACCCGGTACTTC. Its translation is CSATLLAVNYQETRYF.

V and J are TRBV19 and TRBJ1-5; D gene uncertain. CDR3 length: 15 amino acids. Trimming stripped 6 bases from V and 4 bases from J, with 16 bases between. The germline V gene encodes CDR1 LNHDA and CDR2 SQIVND (reference sequence). This chain's CDR3 is CASRGWTSGNQPQHF. The DNA for the CDR3 is TGTGCCAGTAGGGGATGGACCTCGGGGAATCAGCCCCAGCATTTT.

This clonotype was detected many times. V gene TRBV5-1 combines with J gene TRBJ1-1, with TRBD1 matching 9 bases. CDR3 size: 18 residues. Germline loops: CDR1 SGHRS, CDR2 YFSETQ. With V trimmed by 5 bases and J by 2 bases, 16 bases remained unmatched. In nucleotides, the CDR3 is TGCGCCAGCAGTCCCGGGACAGGGTCTGGGTTTGCCAACACTGAAGCTTTCTTT. Translation: CASSPGTGSGFANTEAFF.

This clonotype was seen only a few times. The chain employs TRBV4-1 and TRBJ2-2, with D uncertain. Germline V gene data show CDR1 as MGHRA and CDR2 as YSYEKL. Trimming left V 0 bases short and J 2 bases short, with 13 bases between. This CDR3 region has 17 residues. CDR3 nucleotides: TGCGCCAGCAGCCAAGAAGGAAGGTCCGGAAACACCGGGGAGCTGTTTTTT. Its protein product is CASSQEGRSGNTGELFF.

This clonotype was observed many times. This chain joins TRBV20-1 and TRBJ2-2, with 7 bases lining up with TRBD1. Germline-derived CDR1 and CDR2 are DFQATT and SNEGSKA (reference sequence). J gave up 5 bases and V 4 bases, and 4 bases lay outside the gene matches. CDR3 length: 13 residues. In DNA form, the CDR3 reads TGCAGTGCTAAGGGCAGGGGGACCGGGGAGCTGTTTTTT. Residues: CSAKGRGTGELFF.

In its sample, this clonotype was seen many times. The chain links TRBV2 to TRBJ2-3; 14 nucleotides align to TRBD2. J gave up 4 bases and V 6 bases, and 12 bases lay outside the gene matches. There are 18 residues in the CDR3. The germline V gene encodes CDR1 SNHLY and CDR2 FYNNEI. The CDR3 DNA sequence: TGTGCCAGCAGGCCGGGACTAGCGGGAGTTGGGCTGGCAGATACGCAGTATTTT. It yields the protein CASRPGLAGVGLADTQYF.

This clonotype has a count of ten or more. This rearrangement joins TRBV20-1 to TRBJ2-7; D perhaps matches TRBD2 (6 bases). Looked up from germline, CDR1 is DFQATT and CDR2 is SNEGSKA (reference sequence). Trimming removed 3 bases from V and 4 bases from J, with 7 bases in between. This CDR3 has 11 residues. CDR3 in DNA: TGCAGTGCTAGTGGGGGGTACGAGCAGTACTTC. This sequence encodes CSASGGYEQYF.

In this sample, this clonotype turned up many times. This sequence joins TRBV20-1 and TRBJ2-3; TRBD2 matches 9 bases. Germline CDR1 DFQATT, CDR2 SNEGSKA (reference sequence). V lost 6 bases to trimming and J lost 2 bases; unmatched junction nucleotides: 9. The CDR3 sequence is 15 residues long. CDR3 protein: CSAPSSGTVTDTQYF. The CDR3 nucleotides are TGCAGTGCGCCATCTAGCGGGACGGTCACAGATACGCAGTATTTT.

A note on this clonotype: One junction end disagrees with the germline gene, perhaps due to a read error. The chain joins TRBV25-1 to TRBJ2-1; the match to TRBD2 covers 7 bases. Germline V gene data show CDR1 as MGHDK and CDR2 as SYGVNS. The CDR3 is 19 amino acids. CDR3 sequence (DNA): TGTGCCAGCAGTGGCACTAGCGATACTGGGAGGAGCTCCTACAATAAGCAGTTCTTC. As protein: CASSGTSDTGRSSYNKQFF.

This clonotype was picked up a small number of times. The chain is built from TRBV18 and TRBJ2-7, with 8 bases fitting TRBD1. The CDR3 has 16 residues. Germline V CDR1 and CDR2: KGHSH, LQKENI. Trimming removed 3 bases from V and 0 bases from J; junction bases left unmatched: 7. The DNA for the CDR3 is TGTGCCAGCTCACCCTTGACAGGGGTGAGCTCCTACGAGCAGTACTTC. Translated, it gives CASSPLTGVSSYEQYF.

This clonotype was recorded a few times. The CDR3 nucleotides are TGCAGTTCGAAGCGGACTACCCCTGTGAACACCGGGGAGCTGTTTTTT. This encodes CSSKRTTPVNTGELFF. V and J are TRBV20-1 and TRBJ2-2; maybe TRBD2 (6 bases). This CDR3 region has 16 residues. V was clipped by 8 bases and J by 1 base, with 20 bases between them. Germline CDR1 and CDR2: DFQATT and SNEGSKA (reference sequence).

The sample holds a few counts of this clonotype. The CDR3 sequence is CAWRQHSGNTIYF. Here the CDR3 DNA reads TGTGCCTGGAGACAGCACTCTGGAAACACCATATATTTT. The rearrangement joins TRBV30 to TRBJ1-3; D ambiguous. In germline, CDR1 is GTSNPN, CDR2 SVGIG (reference sequence). V was shortened by 3 bases and J by 0 bases, with 6 bases between the two germline ends. This CDR3 has 13 residues.

This clonotype was picked up many times. The chain combines TRBV5-1 with TRBJ2-3; 7 positions agree with TRBD1. With 4 bases clipped from V and 2 bases from J, the junction kept 7 bases outside the gene matches. The CDR3 sequence is 15 residues long. CDR1 is SGHRS, CDR2 YFSETQ, per germline. CDR3: CASSAQGQHTDTQYF. The CDR3 nucleotides are TGCGCCAGCAGCGCACAGGGGCAACACACAGATACGCAGTATTTT.

This clonotype has a count of ten or more. CDR3 in DNA: TGCGCCAGCAGCCCAGCTAGCGGGAGGGCCGCGTCCGGGGAGCTGTTTTTT. Translating it yields CASSPASGRAASGELFF. The chain combines TRBV5-1 with TRBJ2-2, with TRBD2 matching 12 bases. CDR3 size: 17 residues. V was pared by 4 bases and J by 6 bases, with 10 bases of the junction left unmatched. Germline V gene data show CDR1 as SGHRS and CDR2 as YFSETQ.

This clonotype was recorded at least ten times. The rearrangement joins TRBV7-8 to TRBJ1-4; maybe TRBD1 (5 bases). The CDR3 loop spans 15 amino acids. Germline assignment: CDR1 SGHVS and CDR2 FQNEAQ. Trimming took 4 bases from V and 2 from J, leaving 11 bases between them. The CDR3 is CASSSRGLTNEKLFF. The CDR3 DNA reads as TGTGCCAGCAGCTCACGGGGGTTGACTAATGAAAAACTGTTTTTT.

This clonotype has a count of ten or more. This chain connects TRBV5-6 to TRBJ2-7; D is tentatively TRBD1 or TRBD2 (5 bases each). Trimming took off 4 bases at V and 2 bases at J, with 13 bases between the two ends. The CDR3 contains 14 residues. Germline lookup yields CDR1 SGHDT and CDR2 YYEEEE. In DNA form, the CDR3 reads TGTGCCAGCAGCCAACTTGGGACGGCCTACGAGCAGTACTTC. Translated, it gives CASSQLGTAYEQYF.

This clonotype was counted many times. J is TRBJ1-1 and V is TRBV28; unclear D gene. Germline assignment: CDR1 MDHEN and CDR2 SYDVKM. V was shortened by 6 bases and J by 4 bases, with 9 bases between the two germline ends. The CDR3 extends over 12 amino acids. The CDR3 DNA follows: TGTGCCAGCAGACGGGGAGTCACTGAAGCTTTCTTT. Amino acids: CASRRGVTEAFF.

This clonotype was found many times. The chain recombines TRBV6-1 with TRBJ2-7, with TRBD2 as a possible D gene (7 bases). The V and J ends lost 10 bases and 3 bases respectively, with 22 bases between them. The CDR3 sequence is 15 residues long. Germline CDR1 MNHNS, CDR2 SASEGT. As DNA, the CDR3 is TGTGCCATCGCCCCTGGGAGGGGGACCATCTACGAGCAGTACTTC. This sequence encodes CAIAPGRGTIYEQYF.

This clonotype was counted ten times or more. The chain links TRBV20-1 to TRBJ2-3; D gene uncertain. The V end was cut by 3 bases, the J end by 3 bases, with 16 bases between. Germline V gene data show CDR1 as DFQATT and CDR2 as SNEGSKA (reference sequence). The CDR3 contains 15 residues. CDR3 sequence reads: CSASVPPVGTDTQYF. CDR3 coding DNA: TGCAGTGCTAGTGTCCCCCCGGTAGGGACAGATACGCAGTATTTT.

This clonotype was seen a few times. This chain connects TRBV12-3 or TRBV12-4 to TRBJ2-4; D is uncertain. The CDR3 has 16 residues. The V gene lost 2 bases and the J gene lost 0 bases, with 11 bases spanning the gap. The CDR3 region is CASSLFRTLAKNIQYF. CDR3 coding DNA: TGTGCCAGCAGTTTATTCCGAACCCTAGCCAAAAACATTCAGTACTTC.

The V gene is TRBV7-2, the J gene TRBJ2-2; D is uncertain. CDR1 is SGHTA, CDR2 FQGNSA, per germline. This CDR3 comprises 17 residues. The V and J ends lost 2 bases and 2 bases respectively, with 15 bases between them. CDR3 sequence: CASSLSSSRINTGELFF. The CDR3 DNA is TGTGCCAGCAGCTTAAGTTCAAGTAGGATTAACACCGGGGAGCTGTTTTTT.